The 29 T cell receptor beta chains listed next were all sequenced from one sample in a study of PD-L1 blockade in urothelial cancer. The assay was immunoSEQ multiplex PCR, and TCRdb's table has in-frame clones only and misses some. The repertoire holds about 51,000 clones, with 75% to 90% as singletons. The source material was PBMCs, sampled around atezolizumab (anti-PD-L1) treatment. These receptors came from a man aged 55 to 70 with urothelial cancer.

The genes are TRBV6-4 and TRBJ2-3; TRBD1 aligns across 7 bases. The CDR3 covers 15 residues. V gave up 3 bases and J gave up 2 bases; unmatched junction bases: 5. Germline CDR1 is MRHNA and CDR2 is SNTAGT. The CDR3 spells CASSEKTGHTDTQYF. DNA of the CDR3: TGTGCCAGCAGTGAAAAGACAGGGCACACAGATACGCAGTATTTT.

V gene TRBV15 combines with J gene TRBJ2-7, with D maybe TRBD1 (5 bases). V was clipped by 1 base and J by 6 bases, with 13 bases between them. CDR3 size: 14 residues. Germline V gene data show CDR1 as LNHNV and CDR2 as YYDKDF (reference sequence). The CDR3 DNA reads TGTGCCACCAGCAGAGCAAGACAGTCGTCCGAGCAGTACTTC. Its translation: CATSRARQSSEQYF.

J is TRBJ1-2 and V is TRBV11-3, with 7 bases that match TRBD1. Germline V lookup: CDR1 SGHNT, CDR2 YENEEA. The CDR3 is made up of 15 amino acids. The J segment lost 8 bases and the V segment lost 1 base, leaving 10 bases of the junction unmatched. The CDR3 nucleotides are TGTGCCAGCAGCTTAGGAGACAGGGAAGAACGGGGCTACACCTTC. Protein: CASSLGDREERGYTF.

The chain joins TRBV6-5 to TRBJ1-3; 10 bases align to TRBD1. In germline, CDR1 is MNHEY, CDR2 SVGAGI. The CDR3 runs 14 residues. J lost 5 bases, V lost 5 bases, and 3 bases had no gene match. The CDR3 is CASSRDRGRNTIYF. The CDR3 coding sequence is TGTGCCAGCAGTCGGGACAGGGGTCGAAACACCATATATTTT.

The J gene is TRBJ2-2, the V gene TRBV7-8; TRBD1 matches at 10 bases. The V segment lost 5 bases and the J segment 4 bases; nucleotides outside the gene matches: 10. The CDR3 runs to 17 residues. Looked up from germline, CDR1 is SGHVS and CDR2 is FQNEAQ. The DNA for the CDR3 is TGTGCCAGCAGCAACCCCGGGACAGGGGTGGTCACCGGGGAGCTGTTTTTT. Protein: CASSNPGTGVVTGELFF.

The chain links TRBV11-3 to TRBJ1-1; unclear D gene. Looked up from germline, CDR1 is SGHNT and CDR2 is YENEEA. Trimming left V 1 base short and J 0 bases short, with 6 bases between. The CDR3 has 14 amino acids. CDR3 residues: CASSLAPMNTEAFF. CDR3 nucleotide sequence: TGTGCCAGCAGCTTAGCCCCCATGAACACTGAAGCTTTCTTT.

V gene TRBV30 combines with J gene TRBJ1-1; no clear D. Germline-derived CDR1 and CDR2 are GTSNPN and SVGIG (reference sequence). This CDR3 spans 13 amino acids. Trimming left V 0 bases short and J 7 bases short, with 12 bases between. CDR3 in amino acids: CAWSVAAGYEAFF. The CDR3 coding sequence is TGTGCCTGGAGTGTCGCCGCCGGGTATGAAGCTTTCTTT.

The V gene is TRBV11-2, the J gene TRBJ2-7; 9 bases line up with TRBD1. The CDR3 runs 13 residues. The V gene end was trimmed by 2 bases and the J gene end by 6 bases; junction bases not matched to a gene: 2. Germline CDR1 SGHAT, CDR2 FQNNGV. The CDR3 DNA reads as TGTGCCAGCAGCTTATACAGGGGGCGCGAGCAGTACTTC. As protein: CASSLYRGREQYF.

The chain carries TRBV2 and TRBJ2-7; the match to TRBD2 covers 9 bases. J was trimmed by 6 bases and V by 3 bases; bases with no gene match: 9. Looked up from germline, CDR1 is SNHLY and CDR2 is FYNNEI. The CDR3 spans 15 residues. CDR3 region: CASSEGVAGDSEQYF. DNA of the CDR3: TGTGCCAGCAGTGAGGGGGTAGCGGGAGACTCCGAGCAGTACTTC.

The CDR3 is CASNPRGTDTQYF. The CDR3 region has the DNA TGCGCCAGCAATCCCAGGGGTACGGATACGCAGTATTTT. The chain has TRBV5-1 and TRBJ2-3; the D gene is possibly TRBD1 (6 bases). Trimming removed 6 bases at V and 6 bases at J, with 14 bases between. The CDR3 loop spans 13 amino acids. Looked up from germline, CDR1 is SGHRS and CDR2 is YFSETQ.

J is TRBJ2-4 and V is TRBV5-4, with D possibly being TRBD2 (5 bases). The CDR3 has 15 residues. Trimming took 4 bases from V and 1 from J, leaving 12 bases between them. The V gene's germline CDR1 is SGHNT and CDR2 YYREEE (reference sequence). CDR3: CASSPYRGAKNIQYF. CDR3 DNA sequence: TGTGCCAGCAGCCCCTACCGGGGTGCCAAAAACATTCAGTACTTC.

The genes are TRBV5-8 and TRBJ2-7; 10 bases map to TRBD2. CDR1 SGHTS and CDR2 YDEGEE come from the germline V gene. Trimming removed 3 bases from V and 2 bases from J; junction bases left unmatched: 8. The CDR3 contains 16 residues. CDR3 DNA sequence: TGTGCCAGCAGCTCGTTAAGCGGGAGGGCGGCCTACGAGCAGTACTTC. It encodes CASSSLSGRAAYEQYF.

The genes are TRBV5-4 and TRBJ2-7, with 8 bases lining up with TRBD2. Looked up from germline, CDR1 is SGHNT and CDR2 is YYREEE (reference sequence). J was trimmed by 7 bases and V by 4 bases; bases with no gene match: 7. This CDR3 has 13 amino acids. CDR3 nucleotide sequence: TGTGCCAGCAGCAATAGGACGGGAGGGGAGCAGTACTTC. Residues: CASSNRTGGEQYF.

This chain connects TRBV6-6 to TRBJ2-7; 15 bases fit TRBD2. J was trimmed by 5 bases and V by 8 bases; bases with no gene match: 4. The length of the CDR3 is 14 residues. Germline CDR1 reads MNHNY; CDR2 reads SVGAGI (reference sequence). In DNA form, the CDR3 reads TGTGCCAGCGGGACTAGCGGGAGGAACGACGAGCAGTACTTC. Translating it yields CASGTSGRNDEQYF.

The gene calls are TRBV11-2 and TRBJ1-4; tentatively, D is TRBD1 (6 bases). CDR1 and CDR2 (germline): SGHAT, FQNNGV. Deletions cut 2 bases from V and 8 bases from J, with 15 bases between. The CDR3 is made up of 15 amino acids. CDR3 region: CASSLIGLRGEKLFF. The DNA of the CDR3 is TGTGCCAGCAGCTTAATAGGACTGAGGGGGGAAAAACTGTTTTTT.

This clone appeared many times. The chain is built from TRBV15 and TRBJ1-5; possible D gene TRBD1, 5 bases. The germline V and J ends were trimmed by 0 bases and 6 bases, with 12 bases remaining between them. This CDR3 region has 15 residues. Germline V lookup: CDR1 LNHNV, CDR2 YYDKDF (reference sequence). In DNA form, the CDR3 reads TGTGCCACCAGCAGAGATTTCGGGGGAAGTCAGCCCCAGCATTTT. Protein sequence: CATSRDFGGSQPQHF.

The chain uses TRBV7-9 and TRBJ2-1; TRBD2 aligns across 8 bases. The CDR3 consists of 15 residues. The V gene's germline CDR1 is SEHNR and CDR2 FQNEAQ (reference sequence). V shed 1 base and J 1 base; nucleotides not matched to a gene: 0. The CDR3 loop is CASSLGLASYNEQFF. Here the CDR3 DNA reads TGTGCCAGCAGCTTAGGACTAGCGTCCTACAATGAGCAGTTCTTC.

Note on this clone: One end of the junction is discordant with germline, which a read error may explain. The V gene is TRBV5-4, the J gene TRBJ2-7, with 9 bases lining up with TRBD2. This CDR3 contains 16 residues. Per germline, CDR1 SGHNT and CDR2 YYREEE (reference sequence). CDR3 residues: CASSLAGSGRSSEQYF. Written as DNA, the CDR3 is TGTGCCAGCAGCTTGGCCGGAAGCGGGAGGTCCTCCGAGCAGTACTTC.

The rearrangement joins TRBV19 to TRBJ1-3, with D unclear. The CDR3 is 14 residues long. Germline lookup yields CDR1 LNHDA and CDR2 SQIVND (reference sequence). Between the trimmed V and J ends, which lost 3 bases and 0 bases, there was a span of 6 bases. The CDR3 sequence is CASSIFSSGNTIYF. The CDR3 DNA reads as TGTGCCAGTAGTATCTTCTCCTCTGGAAACACCATATATTTT.

V gene TRBV28 combines with J gene TRBJ2-5; D remains unclear. The germline gives CDR1 MDHEN, CDR2 SYDVKM. The CDR3 covers 13 residues. Trimming removed 6 bases at V and 5 bases at J, with 13 bases between. CDR3 bases: TGTGCCAGCAGGGCTACCGCGAGGGAGACCCAGTACTTC. Protein sequence: CASRATARETQYF.

The chain combines TRBV30 with TRBJ1-1; the D gene is possibly TRBD1 (6 bases). The V and J ends lost 2 bases and 7 bases respectively, with 14 bases between them. The CDR3 is made up of 13 amino acids. The germline V gene encodes CDR1 GTSNPN and CDR2 SVGIG (reference sequence). The DNA for the CDR3 is TGTGCCTGGAGTTTACAGGGTCCTCTTGAAGCTTTCTTT. Protein sequence: CAWSLQGPLEAFF.

V usage is TRBV27 and J usage is TRBJ1-1; D gene ambiguous. Germline loops: CDR1 MNHEY, CDR2 SMNVEV (reference sequence). V lost 3 bases and J 7 bases, leaving 15 bases between the germline ends. The CDR3 is made up of 14 amino acids. CDR3 coding DNA: TGTGCCAGCAGTTTCGGCGGGCTAGTTGGTGAAGCTTTCTTT. Translating it yields CASSFGGLVGEAFF.

This clone was recorded a few times. V gene TRBV5-6 combines with J gene TRBJ2-2, with D uncertain. The CDR3 covers 14 residues. In germline, CDR1 is SGHDT, CDR2 YYEEEE. V shed 2 bases and J shed 1 base, with 6 bases lying between them. The CDR3 here is CASSFSRNTGELFF. The CDR3 DNA reads as TGTGCCAGCAGCTTTTCGCGGAACACCGGGGAGCTGTTTTTT.

The rearrangement joins TRBV6-6 to TRBJ1-2, with D tentatively TRBD1 (5 bases). This CDR3 region has 16 residues. CDR1 is MNHNY and CDR2 is SVGAGI in the germline V gene (reference sequence). The V gene lost 2 bases and the J gene lost 3 bases, with 16 bases spanning the gap. CDR3 sequence (DNA): TGTGCCAGCAGTTACAGCAGGGTGGCTCTTCACTATGGCTACACCTTC. Encoded protein: CASSYSRVALHYGYTF.

J is TRBJ2-1 and V is TRBV6-1; D is perhaps TRBD2 (5 bases). The V end lost 7 bases, the J end lost 10 bases, and 14 bases lay between the germline ends. Germline CDR1 reads MNHNS; CDR2 reads SASEGT. This CDR3 comprises 12 residues. The chain's CDR3 is CASKKPSREQFF. As DNA, the CDR3 is TGTGCCAGCAAAAAACCTAGCCGGGAGCAGTTCTTC.

This clone appeared a few times. The CDR3 spells CASSTRGATDTQYF. In DNA form, the CDR3 reads TGTGCCAGCAGCACGCGGGGGGCAACAGATACGCAGTATTTT. V gene TRBV13 combines with J gene TRBJ2-3; TRBD2 agrees at 8 bases. Germline values: CDR1 PRHDT, CDR2 FYEKMQ (reference sequence). Trimming at V came to 5 bases and at J to 3 bases, leaving 4 bases not matched to a gene. CDR3 length equals 14 residues.

The rearrangement joins TRBV5-8 to TRBJ2-7; maybe TRBD2 (5 bases). V was shortened by 4 bases and J by 0 bases, with 11 bases between the two germline ends. Germline assignment: CDR1 SGHTS and CDR2 YDEGEE. The CDR3 contains 14 residues. CDR3 sequence: CASSPPGNSYEQYF. In nucleotides, the CDR3 is TGTGCCAGCAGCCCCCCCGGGAACTCCTACGAGCAGTACTTC. Variable domain in full (rest from reference TRBV5-8 and TRBJ2-7): EAGVTQSPTHLIKTRGQQATLRCSPISGHTSVYWYQQALGLGLQFLLWYDEGEERNRGNFPPRFSGRQFPNYSSELNVNALELEDSALYLCASSPPGNSYEQYFGPGTRLTVT.

This chain uses TRBV10-2 with TRBJ2-5; D gene uncertain. This CDR3 region has 12 residues. V lost 2 bases to trimming and J lost 5 bases, with 6 bases between them. Germline V gives CDR1 WSHSY, CDR2 SAAADI. The CDR3 spells CASSEEWETQYF. Written as DNA, the CDR3 is TGCGCCAGCAGTGAGGAGTGGGAGACCCAGTACTTC.

Comment on this clone: The junction differs from germline at one of its ends, possibly a read error. V usage is TRBV5-1 and J usage is TRBJ1-1, with D maybe TRBD1 (5 bases). In germline, CDR1 is SGHRS, CDR2 YFSETQ. This CDR3 contains 15 residues. The CDR3 coding sequence is TGCGTCAGCAGCTCGGGTCCCATAAAGGGGACTGAAGCTTTCTTT. It yields the protein CVSSSGPIKGTEAFF.